These 12 T cell receptor beta chains share one sample of origin, sequenced in a study of blood T cell repertoires in COVID-19. The table came from immunoSEQ multiplex PCR; TCRdb's copy has only in-frame clones and leaves some out. Among some 250,000 clones listed, roughly nine tenths were seen once. The specimen was peripheral blood. All receptors come from a young woman with COVID-19, enrolled during active disease.

The chain is built from TRBV5-1 and TRBJ1-1; D uncertain. Germline V gives CDR1 SGHRS, CDR2 YFSETQ. Trimming cost V 0 bases and J 0 bases, with 12 bases left between them. The CDR3 is made up of 16 amino acids. In DNA form, the CDR3 reads TGCGCCAGCAGCTTGGTCGGGGTGCGAGTGAACACTGAAGCTTTCTTT. Protein product: CASSLVGVRVNTEAFF.

The chain joins TRBV5-1 to TRBJ2-5, with 9 bases fitting TRBD2. The germline V gene has CDR1 SGHRS and CDR2 YFSETQ. The CDR3 length is 15 residues. V gave up 4 bases and J gave up 0 bases; unmatched junction bases: 4. The CDR3 DNA follows: TGCGCCAGCAGCAGGGCTAGCGGGGACCAAGAGACCCAGTACTTC. It specifies CASSRASGDQETQYF.

The chain links TRBV2 to TRBJ2-5, with D perhaps TRBD2 (6 bases). Trimming stripped 8 bases from V and 1 base from J, with 20 bases between. Germline V gene sequence: CDR1 SNHLY, CDR2 FYNNEI. The CDR3 contains 16 residues. CDR3 coding DNA: TGTGCCAGCGTGTTCGGGGGAATTAGGCGCCAAGAGACCCAGTACTTC. Translated: CASVFGGIRRQETQYF.

The CDR3 reads CASSLGTVKNIQYF. CDR3 nucleotides: TGTGCCAGCAGCTTGGGTACAGTAAAAAACATTCAGTACTTC. The chain combines TRBV5-4 with TRBJ2-4, with unresolved D. Trimming stripped 0 bases from V and 4 bases from J, with 8 bases between. The CDR3 loop spans 14 amino acids. Germline V gene lookup returns CDR1 SGHNT and CDR2 YYREEE (reference sequence).

The rearrangement links TRBV25-1 to TRBJ2-1; 7 positions agree with TRBD2. The V and J ends lost 1 base and 9 bases, in that order; junction bases with no gene match: 12. CDR1 is MGHDK and CDR2 is SYGVNS in the germline V gene. This CDR3 is built from 16 residues. The CDR3 DNA follows: TGTGCCAGCAGTGAATGGGAGGGAAGAAGGTCCAGTGAGCAGTTCTTC. It is translated as CASSEWEGRRSSEQFF.

The CDR3 spells CASRVGGGDGYTF. The CDR3 DNA sequence: TGTGCCAGCAGGGTCGGGGGAGGAGATGGCTACACCTTC. This sequence joins TRBV6-5 and TRBJ1-2, with a weak D call TRBD1 (5 bases). Trimming pared 6 bases from V and 6 bases from J, leaving 14 bases between. In germline, CDR1 is MNHEY, CDR2 SVGAGI. The CDR3 is 13 amino acids.

J is TRBJ1-5 and V is TRBV10-2, with D unresolved. The CDR3 runs to 13 residues. The germline V gene has CDR1 WSHSY and CDR2 SAAADI. V was clipped by 10 bases and J by 6 bases, with 16 bases between them. The DNA of the CDR3 is TGCGCCACCGAGGCGGTTTCCAGTCAGCCCCAGCATTTT. The encoded protein is CATEAVSSQPQHF.

The chain recombines TRBV2 with TRBJ2-5; D remains ambiguous. The CDR3 is made up of 12 amino acids. V lost 5 bases and J lost 2, with 6 bases in between. Germline CDR1 SNHLY, CDR2 FYNNEI. The CDR3 bases are TGTGCCAGCAGTCAGATACAAGAGACCCAGTACTTC. Protein product: CASSQIQETQYF. Supplemented by reference TRBV2 and TRBJ2-5, the full variable domain reads EPEVTQTPSHQVTQMGQEVILRCVPISNHLYFYWYRQILGQKVEFLVSFYNNEISEKSEIFDDQFSVERPDGSNFTLKIRSTKLEDSAMYFCASSQIQETQYFGPGTRLLVL.

The chain couples TRBV7-8 to TRBJ2-5, with TRBD1 as a possible D gene (5 bases). Germline loops: CDR1 SGHVS, CDR2 FQNEAQ. V was cut by 3 bases and J by 4 bases, with 12 bases left in between. This CDR3 contains 14 residues. The CDR3 is CASSLQDGAETQYF. CDR3 coding DNA: TGTGCCAGCAGCTTGCAGGATGGGGCAGAGACCCAGTACTTC.

The chain has TRBV7-6 and TRBJ1-1, with D possibly matching TRBD1 (5 bases). The CDR3 sequence is 18 residues long. CDR1 and CDR2 (germline): SGHVS, FNYEAQ. Trimming removed 1 base at V and 0 bases at J, with 18 bases between. For the CDR3, the DNA is TGTGCCAGCAGCTTAGAAGGGACTTACTACCCCATGAACACTGAAGCTTTCTTT. Its protein product is CASSLEGTYYPMNTEAFF.

The genes are TRBV27 and TRBJ2-7; a possible D gene is TRBD2 (6 bases). Trimming removed 5 bases from V and 1 base from J, with 18 bases in between. This CDR3 is built from 16 residues. Germline-derived CDR1 and CDR2 are MNHEY and SMNVEV (reference sequence). The CDR3 loop is CASSPGLTPLSYEQYF. For the CDR3, the DNA is TGTGCCAGCAGTCCCGGACTAACGCCCCTTTCCTACGAGCAGTACTTC.

The chain combines TRBV2 with TRBJ2-7; a possible D gene is TRBD1 (6 bases). The length of the CDR3 is 14 residues. Trimming removed 6 bases at V and 6 bases at J, with 18 bases between. Germline CDR1 and CDR2: SNHLY and FYNNEI. CDR3 DNA sequence: TGTGCCAGCAGCGCTTCAGGGGTCCGGGGCGAGCAGTACTTC. This encodes CASSASGVRGEQYF.